This TCR beta chain was documented in a study of T cell repertoires in breast cancer. Background on the study: Samples were breast cancer tumors, lymph nodes and blood from patients, and control blood. Average yield: about 500,000 sequences per sample and around 9.7 reads per input cell.

This clonotype was detected only a few times. Its antigen is still unknown. General study results and limits: Partial tumor sampling and removing singletons may have missed real antitumor TCRs. Emulsion RT-PCR gave a qualitative, not quantitative, TCR profile.

An expanded emulsion RT-PCR with primers for all TCR V genes paired CD8+ T cell chains. A second nested PCR with blocking oligonucleotides suppressed unpaired genes. TCRdb independently ran MiXCR on the emulsion pairing reads; one entry per CDR3 protein. The profile covers about 40,000 distinct CDR3 sequences, with 45% to 55% appearing a single time and 55% to 75% taken by the ten largest. Germline-derived CDR1 and CDR2 are SGHTA and FQGNSA. This CDR3 region has 15 residues. V shed 0 bases and J shed 5 bases, with 10 bases lying between them. The source is a pool of human donors with breast cancer or a healthy control (not recorded which). Material for sequencing was CD8+ T cells. This chain uses TRBV7-2 with TRBJ2-2; D is possibly TRBD1 (6 bases). CDR3 nucleotide sequence: TGTGCCAGCAGCTTAGCCGGGACATTGACCGGGGAGCTGTTTTTT. This codes for CASSLAGTLTGELFF.